What follows are 13 T cell receptor beta chains derived from one specimen sequenced in a study of T-cell reconstitution after alpha-beta-depleted transplantation in children. Construction of the TCRbeta library involved unique molecular identifiers. Using its own MiXCR run on the PCR reads, TCRdb lists one record per CDR3 protein. The sample contains 300,000 or so distinct CDR3 sequences, about a quarter of which appear only once. Sequencing was performed on PBMCs, mostly from graft donor cells, taken 180 days after TCRalphabeta/CD19-depleted stem cell transplant. These receptors were taken from a male patient younger than 18 who had a stem cell transplant for acute lymphoblastic leukemia, so the T cells may come from the graft donor.

This clonotype showed up just a few times. The chain has TRBV5-1 and TRBJ1-1, with D tentatively TRBD1 (6 bases). With 1 base removed from V and 7 bases from J, the gap between germline ends came to 11 bases. This CDR3 region has 13 residues. The germline V gene encodes CDR1 SGHRS and CDR2 YFSETQ. The CDR3 coding sequence is TGCGCCAGCAGCTTGAACAGGGTAGGTGAAGCTTTCTTT. It translates to CASSLNRVGEAFF.

This clonotype has a handful of counts. The gene calls are TRBV4-1 and TRBJ1-4; D unresolved. CDR3 size: 12 residues. V was pared by 0 bases and J by 13 bases, with 9 bases between. Per the germline V gene, CDR1 is MGHRA and CDR2 is YSYEKL. This CDR3 is CASSQDAEILFF. Here the CDR3 DNA reads TGCGCCAGCAGCCAAGACGCAGAGATACTGTTTTTT.

This clonotype has only a few counts. This chain connects TRBV27 to TRBJ2-5, with 7 bases matching TRBD2. The ends lost 1 base at V and 3 bases at J; junction bases unmatched: 2. Germline V gene data show CDR1 as MNHEY and CDR2 as SMNVEV (reference sequence). This CDR3 spans 14 amino acids. CDR3 DNA: TGTGCCAGCAGTTTATGGGCGGGAGAAGAGACCCAGTACTTC. This codes for CASSLWAGEETQYF.

The V call is TRBV11-2, the J call TRBJ1-4, with 12 positions matching TRBD1. Trimming removed 8 bases from V and 6 bases from J; junction bases left unmatched: 1. This CDR3 is 13 amino acids long. Germline loops: CDR1 SGHAT, CDR2 FQNNGV. CDR3 amino acids: CASGTGGDEKLFF. In DNA form, the CDR3 reads TGTGCCAGCGGGACAGGGGGCGATGAAAAACTGTTTTTT.

The J gene is TRBJ2-1, the V gene TRBV7-8; D is possibly TRBD1 (6 bases). V gave up 5 bases and J gave up 9 bases, with 14 bases separating them. Germline loops: CDR1 SGHVS, CDR2 FQNEAQ. CDR3 size: 13 residues. The CDR3 protein is CASSLQQGGEQFF. The CDR3 DNA reads TGTGCCAGCAGCCTTCAACAGGGTGGTGAGCAGTTCTTC. The complete variable domain, with remaining parts taken from reference TRBV7-8 and TRBJ2-1, reads GAGVSQSPRYKVAKRGQDVALRCDPISGHVSLFWYQQALGQGPEFLTYFQNEAQLDKSGLPSDRFFAERPEGSVSTLKIQRTQQEDSAVYLCASSLQQGGEQFFGPGTRLTVL.

This chain connects TRBV10-3 to TRBJ1-1; tentative D call: TRBD1 (6 bases). V was cut by 5 bases and J by 2 bases, with 9 bases left in between. Germline V gene lookup returns CDR1 ENHRY and CDR2 SYGVKD. This CDR3 comprises 13 residues. The CDR3 bases are TGTGCCATCAGTCAGGGGATCAACACTGAAGCTTTCTTT. It encodes CAISQGINTEAFF.

This clonotype was seen a few times. The rearrangement uses TRBV27 and TRBJ1-3, with unresolved D. The CDR3 spans 13 residues. V shed 6 bases and J shed 2 bases, with 8 bases lying between them. Per the germline V gene, CDR1 is MNHEY and CDR2 is SMNVEV (reference sequence). The CDR3 loop reads CASRVTAGNTIYF. CDR3 nucleotide sequence: TGTGCCAGCAGGGTCACCGCTGGAAACACCATATATTTT.

The V and J genes are TRBV20-1 and TRBJ1-2, with 8 bases that match TRBD1. The CDR3 is 16 residues long. CDR1 and CDR2 (germline): DFQATT, SNEGSKA (reference sequence). With V trimmed by 6 bases and J by 4 bases, 16 bases remained unmatched. The CDR3 DNA reads TGCAGTGCCCCGCCGGACAGGGTGCGTCAGGCCTATGGCTACACCTTC. Translating it yields CSAPPDRVRQAYGYTF.

This clonotype was counted many times. The chain joins TRBV24-1 to TRBJ2-3; D perhaps matches TRBD1 (6 bases). This CDR3 is built from 15 residues. Germline loops: CDR1 KGHDR, CDR2 SFDVKD. V was clipped by 4 bases and J by 2 bases, with 12 bases between them. The CDR3 sequence: CATSETTGYTDTQYF. Written as DNA, the CDR3 is TGTGCCACCAGTGAGACCACAGGGTACACAGATACGCAGTATTTT.

This clonotype was detected only a few times. V and J are TRBV12-3 or TRBV12-4 and TRBJ2-1; D unclear. The CDR3 totals 16 residues. Trimming cost V 6 bases and J 0 bases, with 15 bases left between them. The CDR3 region has the DNA TGTGCCAGCAGCCCCCGGGCCTTAAGCTCCTACAATGAGCAGTTCTTC. It is translated as CASSPRALSSYNEQFF.

This clonotype was detected only a few times. The rearrangement links TRBV25-1 to TRBJ2-2; D remains unclear. Looked up from germline, CDR1 is MGHDK and CDR2 is SYGVNS. The CDR3 is 16 residues long. Trimming pared 0 bases from V and 0 bases from J, leaving 8 bases between. This chain's CDR3 is CASSEYGVPNTGELFF. DNA for the CDR3: TGTGCCAGCAGTGAATATGGCGTCCCGAACACCGGGGAGCTGTTTTTT.

V is TRBV25-1 and J is TRBJ1-1, with D unclear. CDR1 MGHDK and CDR2 SYGVNS come from the germline V gene. V was clipped by 3 bases and J by 3 bases, with 11 bases between them. The CDR3 loop spans 14 amino acids. Here the CDR3 DNA reads TGTGCCAGCAGTGACCCACGGGGTTACACTGAAGCTTTCTTT. Protein sequence: CASSDPRGYTEAFF.

There are a few counts of this clonotype. The V gene is TRBV7-9, the J gene TRBJ1-2; TRBD1 agrees at 9 bases. Germline CDR1 is SEHNR and CDR2 is FQNEAQ (reference sequence). V was clipped by 5 bases and J by 8 bases; unmatched bases: 12. This CDR3 is 15 amino acids long. The CDR3 region has the DNA TGTGCCAGCAGCGCCACGGGACAGGGCCCTAGAGGCTACACCTTC. This sequence encodes CASSATGQGPRGYTF. The full variable domain, in which reference TRBV7-9 and TRBJ1-2 provide the parts outside the CDR3, is DTGVSQNPRHKITKRGQNVTFRCDPISEHNRLYWYRQTLGQGPEFLTYFQNEAQLEKSRLLSDRFSAERPKGSFSTLEIQRTEQGDSAMYLCASSATGQGPRGYTFGSGTRLTVV.